The present T cell receptor beta chain was sequenced within a study of shared clonotypes between healthy human individuals (dated by TCRdb to about 2020). Study-wide context: Two women and a few men aged 18 to 49 years were included in the cohort. To estimate repertoire size and how much clonotypes are shared between individuals, the study performed deep sequencing of blood TCR repertoires from five healthy adults. Per donor, leukapheresis produced somewhere between about 0.8 and 9.5 billion PBMCs. To increase sequencing depth and limit assay-specific biases, TCR repertoire library preparation and sequencing were carried out by different laboratories using diverse techniques. The research as a whole found: The small number of donors limited the genetic and exposure-history diversity represented. Pairwise subsampling led to the expectation that sequencing depth would affect the degree of clonotype sharing among donors. Sampling was restricted to blood, and TCR repertoires in tissue are likely to differ from TCR repertoires in blood.

This clone was recorded a few times. There is no known antigen for this receptor. Nothing much larger sits one base from this clone, and base qualities are not available. V is clipped by 0 bases and J by 4 bases, and the sequence between their germline boundaries is 9 bases long. The CDR3, from cysteine to phenylalanine, totals 14 residues. This entry keeps only the CDR3 DNA: 42 bases, framed from base 1. CDR1 and CDR2 are drawn from the germline V gene: MGHRA, YSYEKL. Healthy HIV-negative adults with no recently reported acute infections or vaccinations were included as donors. Every donor was a Caucasian adult living in Nashville, Tennessee, USA. For unsorted samples, around 90 million PBMCs were counted, and genomic DNA was extracted using the QIAamp DNA Blood Mini kit. After blood collection by leukapheresis, PBMCs were isolated using Ficoll-Histopaque density gradient centrifugation and then cryopreserved in the vapor phase of liquid nitrogen.

Using the deep immunoSEQ assay, TCR CDR3 regions were amplified from genomic DNA by multiplex PCR. Extracted genomic DNA from each cell subset was spread evenly across all wells of several immunoSEQ 96-well plates, with each plate serving as a replicate. For unsorted PBMC, roughly 300 ng of genomic DNA, equivalent to approximately 30,000 T cell genomes, went into each replicate PCR. Unsorted PBMC genomic DNA was sequenced across ten immunoSEQ deep assay plates. The purified libraries were quantified using a Qubit 3.0 fluorometer, sized with a Bioanalyzer 2100, and then quantified again using the KAPA Library Quantification kit. A separate single-read 150-cycle Illumina NextSeq 550 flow cell was used to sequence each immunoSEQ 96-well plate. The source study handled its data this way. Because only junctional sequences without quality scores were contained in the immunoSEQ output, filtering matching that applied to full-length reads could not be performed. To assign V/J genes and CDR3, sequences were annotated against IMGT germline references using PyIR, a Python wrapper for IgBLAST v1.9. Reads with weak V/J assignments (E-value above 1e-6), missing CDR3, stop codons, out-of-frame junctions, or ambiguous translated residues were removed. V3J clonotypes were defined by identical inferred V gene, J gene, and CDR3 amino acid sequence. Percentage overlap between repertoires was computed as shared unique clonotypes divided by the size of the smaller repertoire. RTK rarefaction, the Chao1 estimator, and Recon v2.1 estimates of unobserved clonotypes were used to assess repertoire richness. Sourced from immuneACCESS, this table was stored by TCRdb with only in-frame sequences that have V and J called. A share of the clones is absent; for the studies checked, an unresolved V gene accounts for under half, and the remainder has no known explanation. D and trimming come from the DNA, and the V and J calls and clone size come from that table. Across this sample there are fewer than 650,000 clones, with 75% to 85% seen only once. The ten largest clones capture 13% of the sample.

Sequenced material: PBMCs. The sequence came from a woman between 40 and 50 years old in good health. Some clones in this sample may be carry-over from other donors' samples. This sequence uses TRBV4-1 and TRBJ1-1, and possibly TRBD1, on 5 matching bases. The nucleotide sequence reads as follows: TGCGCCAGCAGCCAAGATTTAGGGGTCACTGAAGCTTTCTTT. Its coded protein is CASSQDLGVTEAFF.